The clone carrying this T cell receptor beta chain was seen only a few times. The antigen remains unidentified. Trimming took 2 bases from V and 1 from J, leaving 8 bases between them. This CDR3 is 14 amino acids long. Germline-derived CDR1 and CDR2 are SQVTM and ANQGSEA. These data originate in a study of cytomegalovirus exposure and HLA in healthy donors. Study-level background: In an earlier analysis, 95 million to 140 million unique TCR beta sequences were found from some 200 million T cells.

The study's findings and limits: Rare TCR sequences dominated, though some public TCRs recurred in many donors. High specificity and sensitivity for cytomegalovirus status were reported for the classifier.

This PCR relied on a set of 60 Vbeta primers and 13 Jbeta primers. Assay used: immunoSEQ multiplex PCR; TCRdb lists only in-frame clones, some missing. The table includes 110,000 to 150,000 clones, about 8.9% detected once. Sequencing input: PBMCs. V usage is TRBV29-1 and J usage is TRBJ2-2; D is unresolved. The origin of this receptor is a man over 45 in good health and CMV-seronegative. The CDR3 DNA is TGCAGCGTTGAAAGAGGATTGAACACCGGGGAGCTGTTTTTT. It encodes CSVERGLNTGELFF.